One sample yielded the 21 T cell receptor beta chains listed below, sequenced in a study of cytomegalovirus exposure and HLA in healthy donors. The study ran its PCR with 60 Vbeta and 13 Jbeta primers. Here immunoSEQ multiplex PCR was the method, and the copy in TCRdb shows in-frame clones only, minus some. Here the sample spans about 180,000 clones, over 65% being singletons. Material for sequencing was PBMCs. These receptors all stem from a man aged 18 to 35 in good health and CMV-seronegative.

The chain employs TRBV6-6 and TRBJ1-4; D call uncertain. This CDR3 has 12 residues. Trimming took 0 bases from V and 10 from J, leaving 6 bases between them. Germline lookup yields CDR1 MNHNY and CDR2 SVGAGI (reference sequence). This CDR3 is CASSYSPGKLFF. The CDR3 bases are TGTGCCAGCAGTTACTCGCCAGGAAAACTGTTTTTT.

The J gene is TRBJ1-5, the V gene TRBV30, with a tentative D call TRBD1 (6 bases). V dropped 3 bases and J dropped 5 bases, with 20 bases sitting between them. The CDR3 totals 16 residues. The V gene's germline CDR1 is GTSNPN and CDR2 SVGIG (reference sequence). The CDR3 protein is CAWRPHMGAADQPQHF. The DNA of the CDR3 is TGTGCCTGGAGGCCCCACATGGGGGCAGCGGATCAGCCCCAGCATTTT. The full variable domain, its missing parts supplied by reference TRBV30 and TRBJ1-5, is SQTIHQWPATLVQPVGSPLSLECTVEGTSNPNLYWYRQAAGRGLQLLFYSVGIGQISSEVPQNLSASRPQDRQFILSSKKLLLSDSGFYLCAWRPHMGAADQPQHFGDGTRLSIL.

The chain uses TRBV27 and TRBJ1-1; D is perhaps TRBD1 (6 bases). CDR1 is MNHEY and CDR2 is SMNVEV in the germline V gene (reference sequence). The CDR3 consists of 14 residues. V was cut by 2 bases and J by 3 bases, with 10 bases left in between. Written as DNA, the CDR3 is TGTGCCAGCAGTTTAAATACAGGGTACACTGAAGCTTTCTTT. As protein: CASSLNTGYTEAFF.

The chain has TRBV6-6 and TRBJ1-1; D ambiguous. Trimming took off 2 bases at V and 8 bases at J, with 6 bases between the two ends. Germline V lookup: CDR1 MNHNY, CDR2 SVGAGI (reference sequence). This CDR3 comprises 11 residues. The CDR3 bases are TGTGCCAGCAGTTACGTTACAGAAGCTTTCTTT. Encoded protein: CASSYVTEAFF.

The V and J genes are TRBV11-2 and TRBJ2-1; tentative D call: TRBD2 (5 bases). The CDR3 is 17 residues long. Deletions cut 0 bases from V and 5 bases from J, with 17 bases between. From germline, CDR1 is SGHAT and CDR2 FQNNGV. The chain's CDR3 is CASSLDLPEVVHNEQFF. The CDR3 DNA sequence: TGTGCCAGCAGCTTAGATTTGCCGGAGGTTGTCCACAATGAGCAGTTCTTC.

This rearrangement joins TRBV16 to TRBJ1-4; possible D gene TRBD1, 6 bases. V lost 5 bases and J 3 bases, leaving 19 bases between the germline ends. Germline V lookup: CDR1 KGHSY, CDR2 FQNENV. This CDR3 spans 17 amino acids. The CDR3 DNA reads TGTGCCAGCAGCACTGGACAGCCCGGGTGGGCTAATGAAAAACTGTTTTTT. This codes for CASSTGQPGWANEKLFF.

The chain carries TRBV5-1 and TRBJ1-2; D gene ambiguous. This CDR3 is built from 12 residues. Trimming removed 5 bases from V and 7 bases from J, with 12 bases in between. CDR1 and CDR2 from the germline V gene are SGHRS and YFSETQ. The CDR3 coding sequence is TGCGCCAGCAGGGAAAAGCGGGCTGGCTACACCTTC. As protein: CASREKRAGYTF. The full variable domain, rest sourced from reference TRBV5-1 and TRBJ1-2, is KAGVTQTPRYLIKTRGQQVTLSCSPISGHRSVSWYQQTPGQGLQFLFEYFSETQRNKGNFPGRFSGRQFSNSRSEMNVSTLELGDSALYLCASREKRAGYTFGSGTRLTVV.

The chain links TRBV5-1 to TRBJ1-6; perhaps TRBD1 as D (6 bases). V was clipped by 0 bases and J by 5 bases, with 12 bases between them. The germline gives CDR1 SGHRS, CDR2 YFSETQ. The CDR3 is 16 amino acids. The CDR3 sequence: CASSLVWGLNNSPLHF. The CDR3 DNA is TGCGCCAGCAGCTTGGTATGGGGGCTTAATAATTCACCCCTCCACTTT.

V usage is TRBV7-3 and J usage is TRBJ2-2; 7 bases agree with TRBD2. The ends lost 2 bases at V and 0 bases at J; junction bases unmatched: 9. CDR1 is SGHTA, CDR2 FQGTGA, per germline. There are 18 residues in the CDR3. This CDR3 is CASSLSASGNPNTGELFF. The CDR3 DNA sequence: TGTGCCAGCAGCTTATCGGCTAGCGGAAACCCGAACACCGGGGAGCTGTTTTTT.

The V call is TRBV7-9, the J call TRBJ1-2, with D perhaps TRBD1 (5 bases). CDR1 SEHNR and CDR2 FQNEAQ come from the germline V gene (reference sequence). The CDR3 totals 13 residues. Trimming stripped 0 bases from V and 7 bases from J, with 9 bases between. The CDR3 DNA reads TGTGCCAGCAGCTTAGCCCAGGGTTTTGGCTACACCTTC. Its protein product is CASSLAQGFGYTF.

The CDR3 region is CASSQGQGGRISRAFF. CDR3 in DNA: TGCGCCAGCAGCCAAGGACAGGGGGGGCGCATTAGTAGAGCTTTCTTT. The chain has TRBV4-1 and TRBJ1-1, with 9 bases fitting TRBD1. The CDR3 has 16 residues. Trimming cost V 1 base and J 10 bases; bases outside gene matches: 13. Looked up from germline, CDR1 is MGHRA and CDR2 is YSYEKL.

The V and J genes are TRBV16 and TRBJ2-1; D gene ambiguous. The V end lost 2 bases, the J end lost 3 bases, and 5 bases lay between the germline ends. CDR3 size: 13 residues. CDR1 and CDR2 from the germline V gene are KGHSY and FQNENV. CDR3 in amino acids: CASSQESYNEQFF. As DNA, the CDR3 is TGTGCCAGCAGCCAAGAGAGCTACAATGAGCAGTTCTTC. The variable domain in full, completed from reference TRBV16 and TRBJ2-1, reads GEEVAQTPKHLVRGEGQKAKLYCAPIKGHSYVFWYQQVLKNEFKFLISFQNENVFDETGMPKERFSAKCLPNSPCSLEIQATKLEDSAVYFCASSQESYNEQFFGPGTRLTVL.

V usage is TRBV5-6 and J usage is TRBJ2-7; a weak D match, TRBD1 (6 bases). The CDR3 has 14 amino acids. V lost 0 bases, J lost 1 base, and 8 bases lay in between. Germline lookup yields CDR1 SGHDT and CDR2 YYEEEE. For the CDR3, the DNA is TGTGCCAGCAGCTTGGAGGGGGTTTCCTACGAGCAGTACTTC. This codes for CASSLEGVSYEQYF. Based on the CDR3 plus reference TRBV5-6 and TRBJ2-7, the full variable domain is DAGVTQSPTHLIKTRGQQVTLRCSPKSGHDTVSWYQQALGQGPQFIFQYYEEEERQRGNFPDRFSGHQFPNYSSELNVNALLLGDSALYLCASSLEGVSYEQYFGPGTRLTVT.

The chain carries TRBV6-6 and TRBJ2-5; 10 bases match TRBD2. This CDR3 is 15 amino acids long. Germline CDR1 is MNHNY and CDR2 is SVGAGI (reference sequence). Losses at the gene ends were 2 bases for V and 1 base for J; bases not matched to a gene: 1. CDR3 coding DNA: TGTGCCAGCAGTTACGGACTAGCGGTCCAAGAGACCCAGTACTTC. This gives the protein CASSYGLAVQETQYF.

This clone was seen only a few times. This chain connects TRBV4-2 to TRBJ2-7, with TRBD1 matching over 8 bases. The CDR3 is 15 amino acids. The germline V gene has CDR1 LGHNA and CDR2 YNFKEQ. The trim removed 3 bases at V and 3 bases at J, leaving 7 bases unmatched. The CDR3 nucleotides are TGTGCCAGCAGCCAGGCCTGGGGGACAGGCTACGAGCAGTACTTC. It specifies CASSQAWGTGYEQYF.

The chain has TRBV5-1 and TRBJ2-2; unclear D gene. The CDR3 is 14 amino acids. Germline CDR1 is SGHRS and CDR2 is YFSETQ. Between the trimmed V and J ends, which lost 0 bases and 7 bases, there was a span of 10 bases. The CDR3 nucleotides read TGCGCCAGCAGCTTGGTAGTTGGCGGCGGGGAGCTGTTTTTT. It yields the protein CASSLVVGGGELFF.

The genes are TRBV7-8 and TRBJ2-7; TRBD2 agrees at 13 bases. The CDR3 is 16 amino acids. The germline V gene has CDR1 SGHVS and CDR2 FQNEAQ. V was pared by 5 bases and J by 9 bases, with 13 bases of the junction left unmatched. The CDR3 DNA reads TGTGCCAGCAGCACCCAAGGACTAGCGGGAGCGGCGGGGCAGTACTTC. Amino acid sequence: CASSTQGLAGAAGQYF.

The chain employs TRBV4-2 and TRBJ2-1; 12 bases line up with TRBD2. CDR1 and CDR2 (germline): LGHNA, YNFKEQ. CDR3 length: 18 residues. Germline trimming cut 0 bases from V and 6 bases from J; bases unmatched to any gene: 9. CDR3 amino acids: CASSQEASGGVLSNEQFF. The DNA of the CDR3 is TGTGCCAGCAGCCAAGAGGCTAGCGGGGGGGTTCTCTCCAATGAGCAGTTCTTC.

This chain's CDR3 is CASRGLAFYEQYF. The DNA for the CDR3 is TGCGCCAGTCGCGGACTAGCGTTCTACGAGCAGTACTTC. The J gene is TRBJ2-7, the V gene TRBV10-2; 9 bases align to TRBD2. The CDR3 has 13 residues. The junction had 6 bases not matched to a gene; V was cut back by 9 bases and J by 3 bases. In germline, CDR1 is WSHSY, CDR2 SAAADI.

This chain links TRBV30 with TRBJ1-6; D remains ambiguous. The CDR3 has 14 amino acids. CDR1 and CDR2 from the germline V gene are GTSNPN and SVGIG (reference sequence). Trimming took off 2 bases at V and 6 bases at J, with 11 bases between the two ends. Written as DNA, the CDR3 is TGTGCCTGGAGTCCCTGGAGTGGTAATTCACCCCTCCACTTT. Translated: CAWSPWSGNSPLHF.

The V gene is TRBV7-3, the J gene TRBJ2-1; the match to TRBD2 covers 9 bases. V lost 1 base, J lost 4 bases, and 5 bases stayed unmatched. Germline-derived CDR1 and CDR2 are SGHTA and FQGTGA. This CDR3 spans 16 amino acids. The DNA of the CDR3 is TGTGCCAGCAGCTTAATAGCGGGAGAGAGGTACAATGAGCAGTTCTTC. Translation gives CASSLIAGERYNEQFF.